This is a list of T cell receptor beta chains from one sample in a study of CXCR3-negative and CXCR3-positive naive CD8 T cells. TCRdb re-called the 5' RACE reads; one entry per CDR3 protein, DNA not given. The sample has over 150,000 distinct CDR3 sequences, and its top ten clones hold approximately 0.5%. Sequencing was carried out using naive CXCR3+ CD8+ T cells from blood. These receptors originate from a human donor in good health. Some clones in this sample may be carry-over from other donors' samples. The CDR3 runs from the conserved cysteine through the conserved F or W.

v_call	j_call	cdr3_length	cdr3_aa
TRBV4-2	TRBJ2-7	13	CASSHVGSYEQYF
TRBV29-1	TRBJ2-1	16	CSVERRAGASYNEQFF
TRBV4-1	TRBJ1-4	14	CASSSGSTNEKLFF
TRBV25-1	TRBJ2-7	17	CASSDKGWTSGRYEQYF
TRBV12-3/TRBV12-4	TRBJ2-2	15	CASNPDRGHTGELFF
TRBV9	TRBJ2-7	15	CASSGRIGLDYEQYF
TRBV5-4	TRBJ1-2	16	CASSLPTWDSNYGYTF
TRBV12-3/TRBV12-4	TRBJ2-5	13	CASSFLVQETQYF
TRBV15	TRBJ1-1	16	CATSRDLEQAHLKAFF
TRBV5-6	TRBJ1-1	15	CASSLDSETNTEAFF
TRBV7-8	TRBJ2-3	16	CASSLSMGGAGDTQYF
TRBV3-1	TRBJ2-1	15	CASSPPLGLVDGQFF
TRBV6-6	TRBJ2-2	17	CASSYSPAGEPTGELFF
TRBV28	TRBJ1-1	16	CASSPRDRGRGTEAFF
TRBV3-1	TRBJ2-1	15	CASSQDVAGYNEQFF
TRBV7-9	TRBJ2-3	11	CASSSSVTQYF
TRBV9	TRBJ2-3	14	CASSVAGSTDTQYF
TRBV7-2	TRBJ2-2	15	CASSLDVPGAGELFF
TRBV7-6	TRBJ2-5	14	CASSLAGGRETQYF
TRBV27	TRBJ2-7	14	CARSTGGTSYEQYF
TRBV5-6	TRBJ2-5	15	CASSLGAGSEETQYF
TRBV7-6	TRBJ1-2	13	CASSPPGAYGYTF
TRBV11-2	TRBJ2-2	12	CASSDLSGELFF
TRBV7-2	TRBJ2-1	15	CASSPPGQIYNEQFF
TRBV9	TRBJ2-7	14	CASTRGASSYEQYF
TRBV20-1	TRBJ2-7	12	CSVPRGRDEQYF
TRBV7-9	TRBJ2-2	18	CASSLIKAPALNTGELFF
TRBV19	TRBJ1-1	15	CASSISGTGLTEAFF
TRBV20-1	TRBJ2-1	17	CSAIGGGPKVYDNEQFF
TRBV20-1	TRBJ1-1	11	CSARGLSEAFF
TRBV28	TRBJ2-7	15	CASSQRQTSSYEQYF
TRBV10-1	TRBJ2-2	14	CASESSPQAGELFF
TRBV10-3	TRBJ2-5	19	CAISGGLAGAKEYQETQYF
TRBV6-2/TRBV6-3	TRBJ2-1	15	CASGRGRVEADEQFF
TRBV6-2/TRBV6-3	TRBJ2-1	12	CASSVLYNEQFF
TRBV6-5	TRBJ2-3	15	CASSRLPTSTDTQYF
TRBV5-6	TRBJ2-3	15	CASSLPGVSTDTQYF
TRBV10-2	TRBJ2-7	14	CASGWTASSYEQYF
TRBV7-8	TRBJ2-1	11	CASSPGAEQFF
TRBV7-3	TRBJ2-3	15	CASSLGLAGTDTQYF
TRBV7-9	TRBJ1-2	16	CASSFGTGAGLYGYTF
TRBV5-1	TRBJ2-1	16	CASSLEVAGGYNEQFF
TRBV15	TRBJ2-7	14	CATSSARGAYEQYF
TRBV15	TRBJ2-1	13	CATSTRQGNEQFF
TRBV29-1	TRBJ1-5	12	CSVGQGEQPQHF
TRBV28	TRBJ2-2	16	CASSFERWGDTGELFF
TRBV5-6	TRBJ2-7	13	CASSRTGFYEQYF
TRBV29-1	TRBJ2-1	14	CSVGLAGGYNEQFF
TRBV28	TRBJ2-7	14	CASSWLAFSYEQYF
TRBV14	TRBJ2-1	20	CASSQDLILVGPTSYNEQFF
TRBV28	TRBJ2-4	13	CASLSVAKNIQYF
TRBV6-2/TRBV6-3	TRBJ1-1	14	CASNGRGGNTEAFF
TRBV19	TRBJ2-1	14	CASSKSGGANEQFF
TRBV20-1	TRBJ2-7	16	CSARDLQGAISYEQYF
TRBV11-2	TRBJ2-4	16	CASSGSGSGAKNIQYF
TRBV3-1	TRBJ1-1	15	CASSQEVQGMTEAFF
TRBV4-1	TRBJ2-7	19	CASSQGASGSWAGSYEQYF